This passage covers 3 T cell receptor beta chains from one sample sequenced in a study of blood T cell repertoires in COVID-19 (dated by TCRdb to about 2020). The protocol used for the library was the immunoSEQ multiplex PCR assay. This is the immuneACCESS table as TCRdb keeps it, with only in-frame sequences that have V and J called. A part of the clones is gone; compared with another copy, unresolved V genes explain less than half, and the rest is unexplained. For this sample there are approximately 360,000 clones; approximately 87% appear just once. The top ten hold approximately 1% of the sample. Sequenced: PBMCs or T cells enriched from blood (not recorded which). The receptors stem from a woman aged 25 to 45 with acute COVID-19.

The rearrangement joins TRBV12-3 or TRBV12-4 to TRBJ1-2; tentatively, D is TRBD1 (6 bases). With 6 bases removed from V and 8 bases from J, the gap between germline ends came to 13 bases. There are 12 residues in the CDR3. The CDR3 region is CASSLNRVGYTF. The CDR3 coding sequence is TGTGCCAGCAGCCTGAACAGGGTAGGCTACACCTTC.

The chain uses TRBV19 and TRBJ1-5, with a weak D call TRBD1 (5 bases). The CDR3 consists of 19 residues. V dropped 1 base and J dropped 2 bases, with 21 bases sitting between them. The V gene's germline CDR1 is LNHDA and CDR2 SQIVND (reference sequence). The CDR3 protein is CASSIVRIGRGRGNQPQHF. The CDR3, as DNA: TGTGCCAGTAGTATAGTCCGTATTGGTAGGGGCAGGGGCAATCAGCCCCAGCATTTT.

The chain is built from TRBV5-1 and TRBJ1-2; 9 positions agree with TRBD1. The germline V gene has CDR1 SGHRS and CDR2 YFSETQ. V dropped 5 bases and J dropped 4; count of bases not matched to a gene: 6. The CDR3 has 14 residues. CDR3 DNA sequence: TGCGCCAGCAGTGGGGGACAGGGCAGCTATGGCTACACCTTC. Its protein is CASSGGQGSYGYTF.